These T cell receptor beta chains were read from a single sample in a study of blood T cell repertoires in COVID-19. TCRdb's table, derived via immunoSEQ multiplex PCR, lists solely in-frame clones and lacks some. The sample has roughly 180,000 clones, about 82% seen once; the top ten hold under 9.5%. Sequenced: PBMCs or T cells enriched from blood (not recorded which). All receptors derive from a woman younger than 45 who had recovered from COVID-19. The CDR3 runs from the conserved cysteine through the conserved F or W. The order of the fields is J gene, V gene, clone size, D gene, CDR3 protein, CDR3 DNA. A D gene is named only where the DNA matches it firmly. Clone size is not always given. Where it is, it says once, few, many or a class for expanded clones.

>TRBJ1-5|TRBV28|NA|TRBD1
CASSFTGGNQPQHF
TGTGCCAGCAGTTTCACAGGGGGTAATCAGCCCCAGCATTTT
>TRBJ2-6|TRBV28|NA|NA
CASRGWTVSGANVLTF
TGTGCCAGCAGGGGCTGGACAGTCTCTGGGGCCAACGTCCTGACTTTC
>TRBJ1-4|TRBV28|once|NA
CASSLRGEKLFF
TGTGCCAGCAGTTTAAGGGGGGAAAAACTGTTTTTT
>TRBJ2-5|TRBV11-3|NA|NA
CASSLDQETQYF
TGTGCCAGCAGCTTAGATCAGGAGACCCAGTACTTC
>TRBJ2-2|TRBV19|NA|NA
CASSIEGGWGTGELFF
TGTGCCAGTAGTATAGAAGGAGGGTGGGGCACCGGGGAGCTGTTTTTT
>TRBJ1-4|TRBV28|NA|TRBD1
CASSTLTGANEKLFF
TGTGCCAGCTCTACCTTGACAGGGGCTAATGAAAAACTGTTTTTT
>TRBJ1-5|TRBV24-1|NA|NA
CATSDSNEPQHF
TGTGCCACCAGTGATAGCAACGAACCCCAGCATTTT
>TRBJ2-1|TRBV19|few|NA
CASEGDNEQFF
TGTGCCAGTGAGGGAGACAATGAGCAGTTCTTC
>TRBJ2-3|TRBV24-1|NA|NA
CATSDWQNTDTQYF
TGTGCCACCAGTGATTGGCAGAACACAGATACGCAGTATTTT
>TRBJ2-2|TRBV7-3|NA|NA
CASSPEGLGTGELFF
TGTGCCAGCAGCCCCGAGGGATTGGGCACCGGGGAGCTGTTTTTT
>TRBJ2-3|TRBV7-2|NA|NA
CASSLYQGTDTQYF
TGTGCCAGCAGCCTATACCAGGGCACAGATACGCAGTATTTT
>TRBJ1-4|TRBV5-1|NA|NA
CASTLTTQGAPNEKLFF
TGCGCCAGCACCCTAACAACACAGGGAGCCCCTAATGAAAAACTGTTTTTT
>TRBJ1-4|TRBV3-1/TRBV3-2|NA|TRBD1
CASSQGDRDNEKLFF
TGTGCCAGCAGCCAAGGGGACAGGGATAATGAAAAACTGTTTTTT
>TRBJ1-2|TRBV24-1|NA|TRBD1
CATSDLTGDGGYTF
TGTGCCACCAGTGACTTAACAGGGGACGGGGGCTACACCTTC
>TRBJ2-5|TRBV6-1|once|NA
CASSERSGLTQYF
TGTGCCAGCAGTGAACGGAGCGGGTTGACCCAGTACTTC
>TRBJ2-7|TRBV5-1|NA|NA
CASSVRSDLATTSYEQYF
TGCGCCAGCAGCGTACGCAGCGATCTAGCGACCACCTCCTACGAGCAGTACTTC
>TRBJ2-3|TRBV27|NA|NA
CASKREALTDTQYF
TGTGCCAGCAAGAGGGAGGCCCTCACAGATACGCAGTATTTT
>TRBJ2-1|TRBV5-8|NA|NA
CASSTGEGSYNEQFF
TGTGCCAGCAGCACGGGAGAGGGCTCCTACAATGAGCAGTTCTTC
>TRBJ2-7|TRBV19|NA|NA
CASSISAELYEQYF
TGTGCCAGTAGTATCTCCGCGGAACTATACGAGCAGTACTTC
>TRBJ1-5|TRBV4-1|NA|NA
CASSQVGGSSNQPQHF
TGCGCCAGCAGCCAAGTAGGGGGTTCGAGCAATCAGCCCCAGCATTTT
>TRBJ2-1|TRBV6-4|NA|NA
CASSGSSGHNEQFF
TGTGCCAGCAGTGGAAGCAGCGGGCACAATGAGCAGTTCTTC
>TRBJ2-1|TRBV7-6|NA|TRBD2
CASSRRGGSPVNEQFF
TGTGCCAGCAGCCGGCGCGGCGGGAGTCCCGTCAATGAGCAGTTCTTC
>TRBJ1-4|TRBV28|NA|NA
CASSFVGPTNEKLFF
TGTGCCAGCAGTTTTGTGGGGCCAACTAATGAAAAACTGTTTTTT
>TRBJ2-5|TRBV11-2|NA|TRBD1
CASSLDGTGGFQETQYF
TGTGCCAGCAGCTTAGATGGGACAGGGGGTTTCCAAGAGACCCAGTACTTC
>TRBJ1-4|TRBV21-1|NA|NA
CASSNFPDRPREKLFF
TGTGCCAGCAGCAATTTCCCGGACAGGCCCCGGGAAAAACTGTTTTTT
>TRBJ2-3|TRBV6-9|NA|NA
CASSYGLVGTDTQYF
TGTGCCAGCAGTTACGGGTTAGTGGGCACAGATACGCAGTATTTT
>TRBJ2-7|TRBV7-8|NA|TRBD1
CASSRTGARPEQYF
TGTGCCAGCAGCAGAACAGGGGCCCGCCCCGAGCAGTACTTC
>TRBJ2-2|TRBV27|once|TRBD2
CASSLSSGTSGRTNTGELFF
TGTGCCAGCAGTTTATCGTCCGGGACTAGCGGGAGGACAAACACCGGGGAGCTGTTTTTT
>TRBJ2-1|TRBV29-1|NA|NA
CSVDKTGGNHNEQFF
TGCAGCGTTGATAAAACTGGCGGGAACCACAATGAGCAGTTCTTC
>TRBJ2-7|TRBV19|NA|TRBD1
CASKKTGGSRAYEQYF
TGTGCCAGTAAGAAAACAGGGGGCTCCCGAGCCTACGAGCAGTACTTC
>TRBJ2-1|TRBV2|NA|NA
CASSEVESSYNEQFF
TGTGCCAGCAGTGAAGTAGAAAGCTCCTACAATGAGCAGTTCTTC
>TRBJ1-6|TRBV18|few|TRBD1
CASSQRGTGSRSSYNSPLHF
TGTGCCAGCTCCCAAAGGGGGACAGGGTCCAGAAGCTCCTATAATTCACCCCTCCACTTT
>TRBJ2-3|TRBV5-1|NA|TRBD2
CASSSGLAGLLTDTQYF
TGCGCCAGCAGCTCGGGACTAGCGGGACTACTCACAGATACGCAGTATTTT
>TRBJ1-1|TRBV25-1|few|NA
CASSDGVYTEAFF
TGTGCCAGCAGTGACGGGGTTTACACTGAAGCTTTCTTT
>TRBJ2-1|TRBV14|NA|TRBD2
CASSPRRDSGLAGGYNEQFF
TGTGCCAGCAGCCCGCGCCGGGACAGCGGACTAGCGGGAGGCTACAATGAGCAGTTCTTC
>TRBJ1-2|TRBV6-5|NA|NA
CASSYSTSGAGYTF
TGTGCCAGCAGTTACTCGACTTCCGGCGCCGGCTACACCTTC
>TRBJ2-4|TRBV3-1/TRBV3-2|NA|NA
CASSQGQVAKNIQYF
TGTGCCAGCAGCCAAGGACAGGTAGCCAAAAACATTCAGTACTTC
>TRBJ1-1|TRBV7-2|NA|NA
CASRTVMNTEAFF
TGTGCCAGCAGGACAGTCATGAACACTGAAGCTTTCTTT
>TRBJ1-2|TRBV6-1|once|NA
CASSDPRIYGYTF
TGTGCCAGCAGTGATCCCAGGATCTATGGCTACACCTTC
>TRBJ2-1|TRBV2|NA|NA
CASSEVAEQFF
TGTGCCAGCAGTGAGGTAGCCGAGCAGTTCTTC
>TRBJ2-2|TRBV19|NA|TRBD2
CASSGLPGTSGNTGELFF
TGTGCCAGTAGTGGTTTACCTGGGACTAGCGGAAACACCGGGGAGCTGTTTTTT
>TRBJ2-1|TRBV3-1/TRBV3-2|few|TRBD2
CASSPSTSGSRGEQFF
TGTGCCAGCAGTCCCTCCACTAGCGGGAGTAGAGGCGAGCAGTTCTTC
>TRBJ1-6|TRBV11-3|NA|NA
CASSLDPLGREGSDNSPLHF
TGTGCCAGCAGCTTAGACCCCCTAGGGAGGGAGGGGAGCGATAATTCACCCCTCCACTTT
>TRBJ2-1|TRBV27|once|NA
CASSLSFGGGSYNEQFF
TGTGCCAGCAGTTTATCCTTCGGGGGAGGTTCCTACAATGAGCAGTTCTTC
>TRBJ2-5|TRBV5-1|NA|TRBD1
CASSIGTGGEGQETQYF
TGCGCCAGCAGCATTGGGACAGGGGGCGAGGGGCAAGAGACCCAGTACTTC
>TRBJ1-1|TRBV28|NA|NA
CASTIGGVKSTEAFF
TGTGCCAGCACAATAGGCGGGGTAAAGAGCACTGAAGCTTTCTTT
>TRBJ1-1|TRBV4-2|NA|NA
CASSQTLSRGTEAFF
TGTGCCAGCAGCCAAACCCTCAGCAGGGGTACTGAAGCTTTCTTT
>TRBJ2-2|TRBV28|once|NA
CASTTSGIGTGELFF
TGTGCCAGCACCACCTCGGGTATCGGCACCGGGGAGCTGTTTTTT
>TRBJ2-7|TRBV9|few|NA
CASSPTQGNPYEQYF
TGTGCCAGCAGCCCGACACAGGGAAACCCCTACGAGCAGTACTTC